This TCR beta chain was captured in a study of blood T cell repertoires in COVID-19. Authors' processing steps: Reference gene primer amplification gave nucleated cell count estimates. The repertoire was sequenced with immunoSEQ multiplex PCR; TCRdb's copy has only in-frame clones and lacks some. The DNA gave D and trimming, while V, J and clone size come from that table. Among over 200,000 clones listed, 65% to 90% were seen once. J was trimmed by 2 bases and V by 2 bases; bases with no gene match: 7. The CDR3 length is 16 residues. The germline gives CDR1 LGHNA, CDR2 YSLEER. The chain is built from TRBV4-3 and TRBJ2-7, with 9 bases matching TRBD2. Sample: peripheral blood. The origin of this receptor is a human donor in a cohort sampled during active COVID-19. The CDR3 is CASSQFAGGPTYEQYF. The DNA of the CDR3 is TGCGCCAGCAGCCAATTTGCGGGAGGGCCCACCTACGAGCAGTACTTC.